This TCR beta chain comes out of a study of technical replicates of blood from several donors. Trimming pared 2 bases from V and 4 bases from J, leaving 8 bases between. The CDR3 is made up of 13 amino acids. Germline loops: CDR1 MGHRA, CDR2 YSYEKL. TCRdb's table, derived via immunoSEQ multiplex PCR, lists solely in-frame clones and lacks some. This table has around 62,000 clones, 95% to 97% appearing once. V is TRBV4-1 and J is TRBJ1-1; D is possibly TRBD1 (5 bases). The sample consisted of T cells isolated from PBMCs. The TCR was taken from a human donor in good health. CDR3 sequence: CASSQRTSTEAFF. The CDR3 DNA is TGCGCCAGCAGCCAACGGACATCCACTGAAGCTTTCTTT.